These T cell receptor beta chains were read from a single sample in a study of T cell responses to AZD1222 COVID-19 vaccine. The data were produced by immunoSEQ multiplex PCR, yet TCRdb's version contains in-frame clones alone and is incomplete. The sample holds more than 75,000 clones, roughly nine tenths seen once. This specimen consisted of peripheral blood, obtained on day 0 of AZD1222 vaccination. Receptors originate from an adult in good health. Both conserved end residues are part of each CDR3. The order of the fields is D gene, V gene, J gene, clone size, CDR3 protein, CDR3 DNA. A D gene is named only where the DNA matches it firmly. Rows may omit the clone size; those that give it use once, few, many or a size class.

>.|TRBV7-9|TRBJ1-4|once
CASSHGGQGNEKLFF
TGTGCCAGCAGCCACGGGGGGCAGGGCAATGAAAAACTGTTTTTT
>.|TRBV6-5|TRBJ1-1|.
CASSYSETGHEAFF
TGTGCCAGCAGTTACTCAGAGACCGGGCATGAAGCTTTCTTT
>.|TRBV19|TRBJ2-7|.
CASSIIGTIDEQYF
TGTGCCAGTAGTATTATCGGGACAATTGACGAGCAGTACTTC
>.|TRBV7-3|TRBJ1-1|.
CASSLWRDMNTEAFF
TGTGCCAGCAGCTTATGGCGGGACATGAACACTGAAGCTTTCTTT
>TRBD1|TRBV12-3/TRBV12-4|TRBJ1-4|.
CASRGQGGEKLFF
TGTGCCAGCAGGGGACAGGGAGGAGAAAAACTGTTTTTT
>.|TRBV7-3|TRBJ1-1|.
CASSPSVNTEAFF
TGTGCCAGCAGCCCCTCGGTGAACACTGAAGCTTTCTTT
>.|TRBV28|TRBJ1-6|.
CASINHSGSDNSPLHF
TGTGCCAGCATCAATCACTCAGGGTCGGATAATTCACCCCTCCACTTT
>.|TRBV24-1|TRBJ1-5|.
CATSAQNSNQPQHF
TGTGCCACCAGTGCACAAAATAGCAATCAGCCCCAGCATTTT
>.|TRBV6-2/TRBV6-3|TRBJ2-1|.
CASSSQVYNEQFF
TGTGCCAGCAGTTCGCAGGTTTACAATGAGCAGTTCTTC
>TRBD2|TRBV10-3|TRBJ2-1|.
CATTPSGMNNEQFF
TGTGCCACTACCCCTAGCGGGATGAACAATGAGCAGTTCTTC
>TRBD2|TRBV4-1|TRBJ2-1|.
CASSQGLAGFTAYNEQFF
TGCGCCAGCAGCCAGGGACTAGCGGGGTTTACTGCCTACAATGAGCAGTTCTTC
>TRBD1|TRBV5-1|TRBJ2-3|.
CASSLQGQGADTQYF
TGCGCCAGCAGCTTACAGGGGCAAGGGGCAGATACGCAGTATTTT
>TRBD2|TRBV7-3|TRBJ2-1|.
CASSATSGSYNEQFF
TGTGCCAGCAGCGCTACTAGCGGGAGCTACAATGAGCAGTTCTTC
>TRBD1|TRBV2|TRBJ2-4|.
CASGTDLAKNIQYF
TGTGCCAGCGGGACAGACCTAGCCAAAAACATTCAGTACTTC
>.|TRBV19|TRBJ1-2|.
CASSPQDIYGYTF
TGTGCCAGTAGTCCCCAGGACATTTATGGCTACACCTTC
>.|TRBV10-1|TRBJ1-1|.
CASSESDQNTEAFF
TGCGCCAGCAGTGAGAGTGACCAGAACACTGAAGCTTTCTTT
>.|TRBV3-1/TRBV3-2|TRBJ2-5|.
CASSQAWTQETQYF
TGTGCCAGCAGCCAAGCCTGGACCCAAGAGACCCAGTACTTC